The 28 T cell receptor beta chains in this list originate from one sample, sequenced in a study of early T cells in non-severe SARS-CoV-2 infection. TCRdb redid the calling of the 5' RACE reads with MiXCR, one entry per CDR3 protein. The table includes about 92,000 distinct CDR3 sequences, approximately 15% detected once. The specimen was whole blood. These receptors were taken from an adult who was a healthcare worker with PCR-confirmed SARS-CoV-2 infection or an uninfected control (not recorded which).

V usage is TRBV5-4 and J usage is TRBJ2-7, with 11 bases identical to TRBD2. CDR1 is SGHNT, CDR2 YYREEE, per germline (reference sequence). The V gene end was trimmed by 3 bases and the J gene end by 4 bases; junction bases not matched to a gene: 9. The CDR3 consists of 16 residues. The CDR3 bases are TGTGCCAGCAGCTCAAGGACTAGCGGGTACGCTTACGAGCAGTACTTC. Translation gives CASSSRTSGYAYEQYF.

The CDR3 loop reads CASSQGSGRVRAGTQYF. The CDR3 DNA reads as TGCGCCAGCAGCCAAGGCTCTGGGCGGGTCCGGGCTGGGACCCAGTACTTC. The rearrangement links TRBV4-1 to TRBJ2-5, with a possible D match to TRBD2 (5 bases). Germline CDR1 and CDR2: MGHRA and YSYEKL. CDR3 length: 17 residues. Trimming left V 1 base short and J 7 bases short, with 22 bases between.

This clonotype was seen only a few times. This chain joins TRBV11-2 and TRBJ2-1; no firm D call. CDR1 SGHAT and CDR2 FQNNGV come from the germline V gene. This CDR3 spans 14 amino acids. V lost 0 bases and J 3 bases, leaving 6 bases between the germline ends. CDR3 sequence reads: CASSLDNFYNEQFF. The CDR3 DNA reads TGTGCCAGCAGCTTAGATAACTTCTACAATGAGCAGTTCTTC.

The chain recombines TRBV27 with TRBJ1-1, with D possibly being TRBD1 (5 bases). V lost 10 bases to trimming and J lost 4 bases, with 16 bases between them. Germline V CDR1 and CDR2: MNHEY, SMNVEV (reference sequence). This CDR3 spans 13 amino acids. The CDR3 DNA follows: TGTGCCACCGGGGACGGGGATAGCACTGAAGCTTTCTTT. Residues: CATGDGDSTEAFF.

The table lists this clonotype with many counts. The genes are TRBV7-9 and TRBJ2-7; 8 bases fit TRBD1. J was trimmed by 2 bases and V by 3 bases; bases with no gene match: 12. Germline V gives CDR1 SEHNR, CDR2 FQNEAQ (reference sequence). This CDR3 comprises 17 residues. CDR3: CASSFREGTGYPYEQYF. Written as DNA, the CDR3 is TGTGCCAGCAGCTTTAGAGAAGGGACAGGATATCCCTACGAGCAGTACTTC.

This clonotype was seen more than once but under ten times. This chain joins TRBV5-1 and TRBJ2-1; unclear D gene. The germline CDR1 and CDR2 sequences are SGHRS and YFSETQ. The CDR3 runs to 11 residues. V was trimmed by 3 bases and J by 7 bases, leaving 5 bases between them. CDR3 in amino acids: CASSSKNEQFF. The CDR3 region has the DNA TGCGCCAGCAGCTCAAAGAATGAGCAGTTCTTC. The variable domain in full, with the rest retrieved from reference TRBV5-1 and TRBJ2-1, is KAGVTQTPRYLIKTRGQQVTLSCSPISGHRSVSWYQQTPGQGLQFLFEYFSETQRNKGNFPGRFSGRQFSNSRSEMNVSTLELGDSALYLCASSSKNEQFFGPGTRLTVL.

This clonotype was seen at least ten times. The V and J genes are TRBV28 and TRBJ2-1; D is unclear. Trimming cost V 6 bases and J 3 bases, with 15 bases left between them. CDR3 length: 15 amino acids. Germline CDR1 reads MDHEN; CDR2 reads SYDVKM. The CDR3 region is CASRPVWADYNEQFF. Written as DNA, the CDR3 is TGTGCCAGCAGGCCCGTTTGGGCGGACTACAATGAGCAGTTCTTC.

This clonotype appeared a few times. This chain links TRBV5-1 with TRBJ1-1; D might be TRBD1 (5 bases). The length of the CDR3 is 13 residues. V was pared by 5 bases and J by 5 bases, with 13 bases between. CDR1 is SGHRS, CDR2 YFSETQ, per germline. The CDR3 loop reads CASRTGGGTEAFF. As DNA, the CDR3 is TGCGCCAGCAGAACCGGGGGAGGGACTGAAGCTTTCTTT.

This clonotype was seen repeatedly, ten times or more. V and J are TRBV6-5 and TRBJ2-3; 8 positions agree with TRBD2. V was clipped by 0 bases and J by 0 bases; unmatched bases: 2. Germline CDR1 and CDR2: MNHEY and SVGAGI. CDR3 length: 16 amino acids. The CDR3 bases are TGTGCCAGCAGTTACTCGACTAGCGTTAGCACAGATACGCAGTATTTT. This translates into CASSYSTSVSTDTQYF.

The chain employs TRBV3-1 and TRBJ1-2, with D unclear. The CDR3 contains 13 residues. The V end was cut by 4 bases, the J end by 0 bases, with 6 bases between. Germline V CDR1 and CDR2: LGHDT, YNNKEL (reference sequence). The CDR3 loop is CASSRGANYGYTF. The DNA of the CDR3 is TGTGCCAGCAGCCGGGGAGCTAACTATGGCTACACCTTC.

This clonotype was detected ten times or more. V is TRBV20-1 and J is TRBJ2-5; 12 bases are a match to TRBD1. The CDR3 extends over 15 amino acids. V trimming: 5 bases; J trimming: 5 bases; junction bases outside the gene matches: 9. Per germline, CDR1 DFQATT and CDR2 SNEGSKA (reference sequence). Here the CDR3 DNA reads TGCAGTGCTCAGTTCCCGGGACAGGGGGCCGAGACCCAGTACTTC. Encoded protein: CSAQFPGQGAETQYF.

V usage is TRBV7-9 and J usage is TRBJ2-1; TRBD2 matches 7 bases. The germline V gene has CDR1 SEHNR and CDR2 FQNEAQ (reference sequence). J was trimmed by 3 bases and V by 5 bases; bases with no gene match: 10. The CDR3 runs to 16 residues. Here the CDR3 DNA reads TGTGCCAGCAGCGTCCGTACTAGCGATCGCTACAATGAGCAGTTCTTC. Translated: CASSVRTSDRYNEQFF.

This clonotype was detected ten times or more. One end of the junction does not line up with germline, which may come from a read error. The gene calls are TRBV7-8 and TRBJ2-5; a possible D gene is TRBD1 (6 bases). This CDR3 contains 15 residues. Germline V gene sequence: CDR1 SGHVS, CDR2 FQNEAQ. The DNA of the CDR3 is TGTGCCAGCAGCTTAGGGACAGCCAGGGATCCGGGACCAGACTTC. Residues: CASSLGTARDPGPDF. The variable domain in full, with the rest retrieved from reference TRBV7-8 and TRBJ2-5, is GAGVSQSPRYKVAKRGQDVALRCDPISGHVSLFWYQQALGQGPEFLTYFQNEAQLDKSGLPSDRFFAERPEGSVSTLKIQRTQQEDSAVYLCASSLGTARDPGPDFGPGTRLLVL.

The chain recombines TRBV6-5 with TRBJ1-2; D remains unclear. The CDR3 spans 14 residues. CDR1 and CDR2 (germline): MNHEY, SVGAGI. V shed 6 bases and J shed 4 bases, with 15 bases lying between them. The CDR3 spells CASRTPGSGYGYTF. For the CDR3, the DNA is TGTGCCAGCAGAACTCCGGGGTCGGGCTATGGCTACACCTTC.

This clonotype was recorded a few times. This chain connects TRBV20-1 to TRBJ2-2; D is possibly TRBD2 (6 bases). Germline V gene data show CDR1 as DFQATT and CDR2 as SNEGSKA (reference sequence). The CDR3 extends over 13 amino acids. The CDR3, as DNA: TGCAGCCAGTATAGCGGGAACACCGGGGAGCTGTTTTTT. Protein: CSQYSGNTGELFF.

In its sample, this clonotype was seen a few times. The chain joins TRBV27 to TRBJ2-7; TRBD2 matches 11 bases. V was pared by 5 bases and J by 6 bases, with 6 bases of the junction left unmatched. Germline values: CDR1 MNHEY, CDR2 SMNVEV (reference sequence). The CDR3 loop spans 14 amino acids. CDR3 loop: CASSGTSGLGEQYF. The CDR3 nucleotides are TGTGCCAGCAGTGGGACTAGCGGCCTGGGCGAGCAGTACTTC.

The CDR3 here is CASSRQVHRPGTEAFF. For the CDR3, the DNA is TGTGCCAGCAGCCGTCAAGTGCACAGGCCGGGCACTGAAGCTTTCTTT. The J gene is TRBJ1-1, the V gene TRBV14, with D possibly being TRBD1 (5 bases). CDR3 length: 16 residues. V was cut by 4 bases and J by 4 bases, with 19 bases left in between. Germline V gene sequence: CDR1 SGHDN, CDR2 FVKESK.

This clonotype was seen at least ten times. The chain combines TRBV6-6 with TRBJ1-5; tentatively, D is TRBD1 (5 bases). The CDR3 length is 14 residues. Germline lookup yields CDR1 MNHNY and CDR2 SVGAGI (reference sequence). V lost 7 bases and J 1 base, leaving 11 bases between the germline ends. CDR3 in DNA: TGTGCCAGCAATCCACGGGGGAGCAATCAGCCCCAGCATTTT. Encoded protein: CASNPRGSNQPQHF.

The genes are TRBV7-9 and TRBJ2-7; D tentatively fits TRBD1 or TRBD2 (7 bases each). The ends were cut back, 7 bases at V and 6 bases at J, with 16 bases in the middle. The CDR3 is 13 amino acids. Germline V gene lookup returns CDR1 SEHNR and CDR2 FQNEAQ (reference sequence). DNA for the CDR3: TGTGCCAGCAACCCTCAGGGGGGGTCCGAGCAGTACTTC. It specifies CASNPQGGSEQYF.

This chain links TRBV27 with TRBJ1-2; 8 bases match TRBD1. This CDR3 region has 15 residues. Losses at the gene ends were 4 bases for V and 3 bases for J; bases not matched to a gene: 7. Germline CDR1 and CDR2: MNHEY and SMNVEV (reference sequence). CDR3 nucleotide sequence: TGTGCCAGCAGTTCCTCGCAGGGGGCTCACTATGGCTACACCTTC. Protein product: CASSSSQGAHYGYTF.

This chain uses TRBV12-3 or TRBV12-4 with TRBJ2-4; the D is unclear. V lost 8 bases and J 0 bases, leaving 8 bases between the germline ends. The CDR3 has 13 residues. The CDR3, as DNA: TGTGCCAGCCAACGAGTAGCCAAAAACATTCAGTACTTC. It specifies CASQRVAKNIQYF.

In this sample, this clonotype turned up a few times. The V call is TRBV7-3, the J call TRBJ2-7, with 8 nucleotides matching TRBD1. The V and J ends lost 4 bases and 7 bases, in that order; junction bases with no gene match: 3. The CDR3 length is 12 residues. Germline V gene sequence: CDR1 SGHTA, CDR2 FQGTGA. CDR3: CASSSDREEQYF. CDR3 DNA: TGTGCCAGCAGCTCGGACAGGGAAGAGCAGTACTTC.

There are a few counts of this clonotype. This sequence joins TRBV29-1 and TRBJ1-1; TRBD1 matches at 8 bases. V trimming: 6 bases; J trimming: 0 bases; junction bases outside the gene matches: 6. This CDR3 comprises 14 residues. Germline CDR1 is SQVTM and CDR2 is ANQGSEA. The CDR3 loop is CSVAGGELNTEAFF. The CDR3 DNA is TGCAGCGTCGCAGGGGGCGAGTTGAACACTGAAGCTTTCTTT.

The chain joins TRBV3-1 to TRBJ2-2; TRBD2 is a possible D gene (5 bases). CDR3 size: 16 residues. Germline V gives CDR1 LGHDT, CDR2 YNNKEL (reference sequence). Between the trimmed V and J ends, which lost 2 bases and 0 bases, there was a span of 10 bases. CDR3 DNA sequence: TGTGCCAGCAGCCAACGAGGGCGTTCGAACACCGGGGAGCTGTTTTTT. Translation: CASSQRGRSNTGELFF.

This clonotype was observed a handful of times. For the CDR3, the DNA is TGTGCCATCAGTGAGGAGCGACGGAAGCAAACTCTCACTGAAGCTTTCTTT. Protein: CAISEERRKQTLTEAFF. The chain recombines TRBV10-3 with TRBJ1-1, with D unresolved. This CDR3 region has 17 residues. Germline V lookup: CDR1 ENHRY, CDR2 SYGVKD. V dropped 2 bases and J dropped 4 bases, with 20 bases sitting between them.

This clonotype was detected ten times or more. This chain uses TRBV9 with TRBJ1-3, with D unclear. Germline V gene lookup returns CDR1 SGDLS and CDR2 YYNGEE. The CDR3 is 12 residues long. Trimming removed 3 bases from V and 6 bases from J, with 7 bases in between. The DNA of the CDR3 is TGTGCCAGCAGCGGAAGTTTAAACACCATATATTTT. Amino acid sequence: CASSGSLNTIYF. The whole variable domain, filled in from reference TRBV9 and TRBJ1-3, reads DSGVTQTPKHLITATGQRVTLRCSPRSGDLSVYWYQQSLDQGLQFLIQYYNGEERAKGNILERFSAQQFPDLHSELNLSSLELGDSALYFCASSGSLNTIYFGEGSWLTVV.

The chain recombines TRBV20-1 with TRBJ1-1, with D unclear. Germline-derived CDR1 and CDR2 are DFQATT and SNEGSKA (reference sequence). The CDR3 is made up of 11 amino acids. Trimming shortened V by 1 base and J by 7 bases, and 7 bases separated the two germline ends. CDR3: CSARVRLEAFF. The CDR3, as DNA: TGCAGTGCTAGAGTTCGGCTTGAAGCTTTCTTT.

V is TRBV4-2 and J is TRBJ2-7; TRBD1 aligns across 8 bases. V trimming: 0 bases; J trimming: 5 bases; junction bases outside the gene matches: 6. Germline assignment: CDR1 LGHNA and CDR2 YNFKEQ. The CDR3 runs to 15 residues. CDR3 protein: CASSQDGMDRDEQYF. The CDR3 region has the DNA TGTGCCAGCAGCCAAGACGGGATGGACAGGGACGAGCAGTACTTC.